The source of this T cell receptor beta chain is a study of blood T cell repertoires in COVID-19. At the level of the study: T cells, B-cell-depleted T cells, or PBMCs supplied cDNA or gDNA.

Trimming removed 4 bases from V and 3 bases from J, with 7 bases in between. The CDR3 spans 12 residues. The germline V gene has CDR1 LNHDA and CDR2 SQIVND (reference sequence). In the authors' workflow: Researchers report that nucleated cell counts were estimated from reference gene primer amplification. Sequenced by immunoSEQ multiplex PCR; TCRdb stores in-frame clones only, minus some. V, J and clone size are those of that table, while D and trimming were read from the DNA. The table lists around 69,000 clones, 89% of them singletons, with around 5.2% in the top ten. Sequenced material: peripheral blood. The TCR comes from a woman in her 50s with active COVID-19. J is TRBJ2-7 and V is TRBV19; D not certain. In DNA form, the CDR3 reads TGTGCCAGTAGTAACGGGTTCTACGAGCAGTACTTC. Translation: CASSNGFYEQYF.